These 14 T cell receptor beta chains came from one sample sequenced in a study of Graves' ophthalmopathy and Graves' hyperthyroidism (dated by TCRdb to the late 2010s). Sequencing relied on an Illumina HiSeq 2000. For repertoire sequencing, TCR beta CDR3 regions were amplified from RNA transcripts. The first round was an RT-PCR using HTBI primers with the Qiagen OneStep RT-PCR kit, and this first round was followed by a second-round multiplex PCR, then size selection and purification. The raw public data were reprocessed by TCRdb itself: fastp quality trimming at Q25, MiXCR clonotype calling, in-frame beta chains only. One record per CDR3 amino acid sequence lists the most common genes and DNA. In all, the sample holds approximately 700,000 distinct CDR3 sequences, and roughly 40% of those were seen once. Clones ranked in the top ten supply 44% of the sample. Sequenced material: peripheral blood. These receptors all stem from an adult man with Graves' ophthalmopathy.

About this clonotype itself: This may be a read error, as it is one base from a much larger clone. CDR3 coding DNA: TGTGCCAGCAGTGGGGAGACCCCGAGCGAAAAACTGTTTTTT. Amino acids: CASSGETPSEKLFF. The chain couples TRBV25-1 to TRBJ1-4; D unresolved. This CDR3 comprises 14 residues. Germline V gives CDR1 MGHDK, CDR2 SYGVNS. The germline V and J ends were trimmed by 4 bases and 8 bases, with 14 bases remaining between them.

Comment on this clonotype: One junction end disagrees with the germline gene, perhaps due to a read error. This chain uses TRBV10-3 with TRBJ2-7, with D possibly matching TRBD2 (5 bases). CDR1 and CDR2 (germline): ENHRY, SYGVKD. The CDR3 contains 16 residues. CDR3 DNA: TGTGCCAGCAGTTACTCGATCCGGGAAGGCAATTACGAGCAGTACTTC. Amino acids: CASSYSIREGNYEQYF.

The chain links TRBV19 to TRBJ1-6, with 12 positions matching TRBD1. With 5 bases clipped from V and 9 bases from J, the junction kept 11 bases outside the gene matches. CDR1 and CDR2 (germline): LNHDA, SQIVND (reference sequence). The CDR3 sequence is 17 residues long. This chain's CDR3 is CASSPRGTGGSGSPLHF. As DNA, the CDR3 is TGTGCCAGTAGTCCTAGAGGGACAGGGGGCTCAGGTTCACCCCTCCACTTT. Full variable domain (missing parts from reference TRBV19 and TRBJ1-6): DGGITQSPKYLFRKEGQNVTLSCEQNLNHDAMYWYRQDPGQGLRLIYYSQIVNDFQKGDIAEGYSVSREKKESFPLTVTSAQKNPTAFYLCASSPRGTGGSGSPLHFGNGTRLTVT.

A remark on this clonotype: A much larger clone lies one base from this, so it may be a read error. This chain links TRBV7-9 with TRBJ2-5; the D gene is possibly TRBD2 (5 bases). CDR3 size: 8 residues. Germline CDR1 SEHNR, CDR2 FQNEAQ (reference sequence). The CDR3: CASSTGNF. Written as DNA, the CDR3 is TGTGCCAGCAGCACCGGGAACTTC.

This clonotype was observed a few times. The rearrangement joins TRBV19 to TRBJ1-5; D uncertain. Germline CDR1 is LNHDA and CDR2 is SQIVND (reference sequence). The CDR3 sequence is 16 residues long. Trimming took off 2 bases at V and 0 bases at J, with 11 bases between the two ends. The CDR3 coding sequence is TGTGCCAGTAGTATATTGTCCCCCAATAGCAATCAGCCCCAGCATTTT. Translating it yields CASSILSPNSNQPQHF.

This clonotype was recorded only once. The rearrangement joins TRBV20-1 to TRBJ2-7; D unresolved. V shed 0 bases and J shed 2 bases, with 8 bases lying between them. The CDR3 spans 13 residues. Germline CDR1 is DFQATT and CDR2 is SNEGSKA (reference sequence). CDR3 protein: CSARDGGTYEQYF. The CDR3 DNA sequence: TGCAGTGCTAGAGATGGCGGCACCTACGAGCAGTACTTC.

This clonotype was observed a handful of times. The chain recombines TRBV2 with TRBJ2-7; 8 bases agree with TRBD1. Germline V gene data show CDR1 as SNHLY and CDR2 as FYNNEI. V shed 7 bases and J 2 bases; nucleotides not matched to a gene: 7. This CDR3 has 14 amino acids. The CDR3 DNA reads as TGTGCCAGCAAAGCGACAGGGGCAGCCTACGAGCAGTACTTC. Translated: CASKATGAAYEQYF.

J is TRBJ2-2 and V is TRBV4-2, with no clear D. This CDR3 region has 16 residues. V lost 1 base to trimming and J lost 0 bases, with 9 bases between them. Germline V gene sequence: CDR1 LGHNA, CDR2 YNFKEQ. The CDR3, as DNA: TGTGCCAGCAGCCAAGTACAGATATCGAACACCGGGGAGCTGTTTTTT. Its protein product is CASSQVQISNTGELFF.

This clonotype was found a few times. The rearrangement joins TRBV20-1 to TRBJ2-7; D remains ambiguous. CDR1 is DFQATT, CDR2 SNEGSKA, per germline (reference sequence). The V gene lost 5 bases and the J gene lost 5 bases, with 13 bases spanning the gap. The length of the CDR3 is 12 residues. CDR3 sequence reads: CSAGSGFNEQYF. The CDR3 DNA reads TGCAGTGCTGGATCCGGATTTAACGAGCAGTACTTC.

This clonotype was seen ten or more times. The rearrangement links TRBV10-3 to TRBJ2-7, with a weak D call TRBD1 (5 bases). Trimming took off 2 bases at V and 0 bases at J, with 8 bases between the two ends. This CDR3 comprises 14 residues. Per the germline V gene, CDR1 is ENHRY and CDR2 is SYGVKD. CDR3 loop: CAISETGFSYEQYF. CDR3 in DNA: TGTGCCATCAGTGAGACAGGCTTCTCCTACGAGCAGTACTTC.

The rearrangement uses TRBV11-2 and TRBJ1-2; 9 bases are shared with TRBD1. The CDR3 totals 15 residues. Looked up from germline, CDR1 is SGHAT and CDR2 is FQNNGV. The V and J ends lost 3 bases and 2 bases, in that order; junction bases with no gene match: 4. For the CDR3, the DNA is TGTGCCAGCAGCTTCGGGACAGGGTCCAACTATGGCTACACCTTC. Translation gives CASSFGTGSNYGYTF. The full variable domain, its missing parts supplied by reference TRBV11-2 and TRBJ1-2, is EAGVAQSPRYKIIEKRQSVAFWCNPISGHATLYWYQQILGQGPKLLIQFQNNGVVDDSQLPKDRFSAERLKGVDSTLKIQPAKLEDSAVYLCASSFGTGSNYGYTFGSGTRLTVV.

This clonotype was found many times. V and J are TRBV29-1 and TRBJ2-5, with a tentative D call TRBD1 (5 bases). The germline V gene has CDR1 SQVTM and CDR2 ANQGSEA. This CDR3 is built from 13 residues. Trimming left V 7 bases short and J 1 base short, with 13 bases between. The CDR3 here is CSAVNRSQETQYF. The CDR3 region has the DNA TGCAGCGCTGTGAACAGGTCCCAAGAGACCCAGTACTTC.

There are many counts of this clonotype. This sequence joins TRBV7-9 and TRBJ1-2; unclear D gene. The CDR3 contains 16 residues. V was clipped by 3 bases and J by 6 bases, with 20 bases between them. Per germline, CDR1 SEHNR and CDR2 FQNEAQ (reference sequence). The CDR3 region is CASSFPSRKGSNGYTF. The CDR3 coding sequence is TGTGCCAGCAGCTTTCCCTCCAGGAAAGGGTCCAATGGCTACACCTTC.

Only one count was recorded for this clonotype. The CDR3 DNA sequence: TGTGCCAGCAGTGATTCGGACAGGGCGTCTTTCCACTTT. This codes for CASSDSDRASFHF. V is TRBV2 and J is TRBJ1-6; TRBD1 aligns across 8 bases. Trimming at V came to 3 bases and at J to 17 bases, leaving 9 bases not matched to a gene. In germline, CDR1 is SNHLY, CDR2 FYNNEI. The length of the CDR3 is 13 residues.